These 13 T cell receptor beta chains share one sample of origin, sequenced in a study of blood T cell repertoires in COVID-19. Only in-frame clones appear in the TCRdb table, and some are missing; sequencing was by immunoSEQ multiplex PCR. The sample consists of tens of thousands of clones, 87% of them appearing once. Sequenced sample: peripheral blood. The receptors shown here come from a woman aged 80 or older with COVID-19, enrolled during active disease.

As concerns this clone: An end of the junction differs from the germline gene, which may be a read error. The chain recombines TRBV7-7 with TRBJ2-3; no firm D call. The V gene's germline CDR1 is SSHAT and CDR2 FNYEAQ (reference sequence). The CDR3 has 13 amino acids. CDR3 DNA sequence: TGTGCTAGCAGCCCCTCCCACGGGGATACGCAGTATTTT. Protein: CASSPSHGDTQYF.

The V and J genes are TRBV7-9 and TRBJ2-1, with D perhaps TRBD2 (5 bases). V lost 8 bases to trimming and J lost 9 bases, with 11 bases between them. This CDR3 is 11 amino acids long. Per the germline V gene, CDR1 is SEHNR and CDR2 is FQNEAQ (reference sequence). The CDR3 here is CASEGVSEQFF. The CDR3 coding sequence is TGTGCCAGCGAGGGTGTGTCTGAGCAGTTCTTC.

The J gene is TRBJ2-3, the V gene TRBV18; 8 bases map to TRBD2. This CDR3 has 16 amino acids. V shed 0 bases and J 2 bases; nucleotides not matched to a gene: 4. The germline gives CDR1 KGHSH, CDR2 LQKENI. The CDR3 loop is CASSPPAGGLTDTQYF. In DNA, the CDR3 is TGTGCCAGCTCACCACCGGCGGGGGGACTCACAGATACGCAGTATTTT.

CDR3 sequence reads: CAWSGGNQPQHF. For the CDR3, the DNA is TGTGCCTGGAGTGGAGGGAATCAGCCCCAGCATTTT. V gene TRBV30 combines with J gene TRBJ1-5; D not resolved. The ends were cut back, 1 base at V and 4 bases at J, with 5 bases in the middle. The CDR3 runs 12 residues. The germline V gene has CDR1 GTSNPN and CDR2 SVGIG (reference sequence).

The chain joins TRBV5-1 to TRBJ1-1, with 12 nucleotides matching TRBD1. The junction had 6 bases not matched to a gene; V was cut back by 0 bases and J by 0 bases. Per germline, CDR1 SGHRS and CDR2 YFSETQ. The CDR3 totals 18 residues. CDR3 loop: CASSLGLGQGAMNTEAFF. Here the CDR3 DNA reads TGCGCCAGCAGCTTGGGTTTGGGACAGGGGGCCATGAACACTGAAGCTTTCTTT.

The V call is TRBV10-1, the J call TRBJ2-1; TRBD2 aligns across 7 bases. J gave up 12 bases and V 3 bases, and 8 bases lay outside the gene matches. CDR3 length: 13 amino acids. Germline assignment: CDR1 WNHNN and CDR2 SYGVQD (reference sequence). As DNA, the CDR3 is TGCGCCAGCAGTGATTTATTGGGAGGGCCGCAGTTCTTC. Its translation is CASSDLLGGPQFF.

This chain joins TRBV4-1 and TRBJ1-2, with D maybe TRBD1 (6 bases). The germline V gene has CDR1 MGHRA and CDR2 YSYEKL. The CDR3 consists of 16 residues. The ends were cut back, 0 bases at V and 8 bases at J, with 19 bases in the middle. The CDR3 region has the DNA TGCGCCAGCAGCCAAGAGGAAACAGGGATAGGGGACGGCTACACCTTC. It codes for CASSQEETGIGDGYTF.

The J gene is TRBJ2-5, the V gene TRBV27, with TRBD2 matching 7 bases. V lost 2 bases, J lost 4 bases, and 4 bases stayed unmatched. The CDR3 extends over 14 amino acids. CDR1 and CDR2 (germline): MNHEY, SMNVEV (reference sequence). DNA of the CDR3: TGTGCCAGCAGTTTAGTGGGGAGGGGAGAGACCCAGTACTTC. This codes for CASSLVGRGETQYF.

The chain employs TRBV21-1 and TRBJ1-4; the table calls TRBD1, which could not be checked here. TRBV21-1 is described as a pseudogene. The CDR3 has 18 residues. CDR3 in DNA: TGTGCCAGCAGCCGGGACAGGTGCCCGTATTCTACTAATGAAAAACTGTTTTTT. It specifies CASSRDRCPYSTNEKLFF.

This clone was found a few times. The chain couples TRBV6-5 to TRBJ2-7, with 9 bases matching TRBD1. CDR1 MNHEY and CDR2 SVGAGI come from the germline V gene. This CDR3 contains 14 residues. The trim removed 7 bases at V and 0 bases at J, leaving 4 bases unmatched. For the CDR3, the DNA is TGTGCCAGCAACCGGGACAGGGCCTCCTACGAGCAGTACTTC. It is translated as CASNRDRASYEQYF.

In this sample, this clone turned up a few times. This chain connects TRBV5-1 to TRBJ2-7; possibly TRBD1 for D (6 bases). Per germline, CDR1 SGHRS and CDR2 YFSETQ. CDR3 size: 14 residues. Trimming stripped 5 bases from V and 5 bases from J, with 17 bases between. The CDR3 region has the DNA TGCGCCAGCAGACCCCCGCAGGGGCACAACGAGCAGTACTTC. Translating it yields CASRPPQGHNEQYF.

J is TRBJ2-7 and V is TRBV18; TRBD1 aligns across 8 bases. V was clipped by 3 bases and J by 7 bases; unmatched bases: 5. Germline values: CDR1 KGHSH, CDR2 LQKENI. The CDR3 extends over 13 amino acids. The CDR3 region has the DNA TGTGCCAGCTCACCTGGCCGGACAGGGGAGCAGTACTTC. This encodes CASSPGRTGEQYF.

J is TRBJ2-7 and V is TRBV9; 8 positions match TRBD1. This CDR3 has 14 residues. Germline lookup yields CDR1 SGDLS and CDR2 YYNGEE. J gave up 5 bases and V 4 bases, and 8 bases lay outside the gene matches. The DNA of the CDR3 is TGTGCCAGCAGCACACAGGGGGGCTTGAACGAGCAGTACTTC. Protein sequence: CASSTQGGLNEQYF.